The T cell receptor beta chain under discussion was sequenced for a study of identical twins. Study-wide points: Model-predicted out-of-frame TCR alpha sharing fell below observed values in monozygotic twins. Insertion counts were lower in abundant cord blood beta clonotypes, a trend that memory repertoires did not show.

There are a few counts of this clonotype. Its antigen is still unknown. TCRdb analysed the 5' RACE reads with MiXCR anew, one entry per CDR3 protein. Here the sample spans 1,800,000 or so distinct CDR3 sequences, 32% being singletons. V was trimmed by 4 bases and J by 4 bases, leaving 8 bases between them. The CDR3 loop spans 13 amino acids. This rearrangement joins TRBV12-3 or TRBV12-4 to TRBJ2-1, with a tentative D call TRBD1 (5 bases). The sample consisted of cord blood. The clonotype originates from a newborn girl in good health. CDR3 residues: CASSSRQYNEQFF. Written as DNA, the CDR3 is TGTGCCAGCAGTTCCCGACAGTACAATGAGCAGTTCTTC.